This record looks at one T cell receptor beta chain sequence and its context. Antigen specificity is unknown. The germline V gene has CDR1 MGHDK and CDR2 SYGVNS. With 5 bases clipped from V and 7 bases from J, the junction kept 10 bases outside the gene matches. The CDR3 loop spans 15 amino acids. This record belongs to a study of T-cell reconstitution after alpha-beta-depleted transplantation in children. Study-level results: About two months after transplant, alpha-beta T cells reportedly came from several hundred expanded graft clones. When one year had passed after transplant, most T-cell counts and diversity came from newly produced T cells. The origin of high day-60 TCRbeta diversity in some patients lay in surviving recipient T cells and thymic progenitors.

Unique molecular identifiers were built into the TCRbeta library. TCRdb reprocessed the PCR reads with MiXCR, giving one entry per CDR3 protein. This sample has fewer than 250,000 distinct CDR3 sequences, with more than 15% found just once. This sequence was found in a male patient under 10 years old who had a stem cell transplant for acute lymphoblastic leukemia, so the T cells may come from the graft donor. The sample was PBMCs, mostly from graft donor cells, taken 360 days after TCRalphabeta/CD19-depleted stem cell transplant. The V gene is TRBV25-1, the J gene TRBJ1-4; TRBD1 matches at 7 bases. DNA of the CDR3: TGTGCCAGCAGTCGGGACAGTATCGGGGGTGAAAAACTGTTTTTT. Its protein product is CASSRDSIGGEKLFF.